This T cell receptor (beta chain) appears in the sequencing data of a study of shared clonotypes between healthy human individuals. The germline V gene encodes CDR1 LNHDA and CDR2 SQIVND (reference sequence). The CDR3 covers 14 residues. Trimming cost V 6 bases and J 2 bases; bases outside gene matches: 3. The protocol was immunoSEQ multiplex PCR, while the TCRdb copy is restricted to in-frame clones and leaves out a portion. The table includes some 790,000 clones, 55% to 75% detected once. This receptor was identified in a woman under 40 in good health. The V and J genes are TRBV19 and TRBJ2-7; 11 bases agree with TRBD2. Sequenced material: memory CD4+ T cells sorted from blood. Subset defined: CD45RA-negative fraction. The CDR3 coding sequence is TGTGCCAGTAGCTTGACTAGCGGGACCTACGAGCAGTACTTC. Amino acids: CASSLTSGTYEQYF.